This T cell receptor (beta chain) emerged from a study of T cells expressing NK-cell markers. Whole-study context: Sorted CD3+CD56+NKG2C+, CD3+CD56+NKG2C- and CD3+CD56-NKG2C+ T cells provided the TCR beta repertoires. Broader study findings: In roughly six donors, dominant NKG2C+ clonotypes were about 1.0-7.5% of CD8+ T cells. Evidence did not settle whether expanded NKG2C+ T cell clones targeted HCMV.

Regarding this clonotype: The antigen is not known.

5'RACE template switching with UMIs generated TCR beta cDNA. TCRdb reprocessed the 5' RACE reads; each CDR3 protein has one entry and no DNA is given. The table for this sample gives roughly 180,000 distinct CDR3 sequences. Germline V CDR1 and CDR2: SGHTA, FQGNSA. CDR3 size: 12 residues. Sequencing was performed on blood T cells: a sorted CD56 or NKG2C T cell subset, CD4+ or CD8+ T cells, or bulk PBMC T cells (not recorded which). V gene TRBV7-2 combines with J gene TRBJ1-2; TCRdb returns TRBD1, unconfirmable since there is no DNA. The clonotype originates from a woman aged 18 to 75 in good health. The chain's CDR3 is CASSPLNYGYTF.